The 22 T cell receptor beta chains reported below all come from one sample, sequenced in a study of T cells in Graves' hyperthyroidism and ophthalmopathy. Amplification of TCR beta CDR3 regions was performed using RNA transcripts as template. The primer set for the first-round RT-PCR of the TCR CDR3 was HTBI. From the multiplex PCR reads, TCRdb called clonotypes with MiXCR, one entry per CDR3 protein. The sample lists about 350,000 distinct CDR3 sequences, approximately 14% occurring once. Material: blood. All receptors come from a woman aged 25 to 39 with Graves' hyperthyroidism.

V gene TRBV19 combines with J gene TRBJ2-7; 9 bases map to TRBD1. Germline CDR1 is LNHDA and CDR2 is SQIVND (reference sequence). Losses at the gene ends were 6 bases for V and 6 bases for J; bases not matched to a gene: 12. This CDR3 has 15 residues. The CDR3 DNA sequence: TGTGCCAGTAGCTACAACAGGGGGCCTTTCGGCGAGCAGTACTTC. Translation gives CASSYNRGPFGEQYF.

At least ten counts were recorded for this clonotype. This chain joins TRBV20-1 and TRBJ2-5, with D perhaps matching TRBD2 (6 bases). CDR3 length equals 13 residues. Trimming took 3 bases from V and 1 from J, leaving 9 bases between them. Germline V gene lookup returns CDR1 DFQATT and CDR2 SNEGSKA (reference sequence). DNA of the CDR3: TGCAGTGCTAGGGGGGACTCCCAAGAGACCCAGTACTTC. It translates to CSARGDSQETQYF.

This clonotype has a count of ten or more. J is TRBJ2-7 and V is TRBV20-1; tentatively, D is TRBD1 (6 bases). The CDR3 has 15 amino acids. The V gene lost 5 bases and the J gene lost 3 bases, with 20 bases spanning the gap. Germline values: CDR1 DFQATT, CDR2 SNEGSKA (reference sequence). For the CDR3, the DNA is TGCAGTGCTCCCCCCAATGGGGGCAGGGGCTACGAGCAGTACTTC. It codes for CSAPPNGGRGYEQYF.

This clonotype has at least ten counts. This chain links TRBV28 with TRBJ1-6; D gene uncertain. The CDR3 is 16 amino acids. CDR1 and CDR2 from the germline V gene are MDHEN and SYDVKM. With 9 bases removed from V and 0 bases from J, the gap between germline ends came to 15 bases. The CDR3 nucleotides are TGTGCCAGTCTGCCGCAGGCCAGCTCCTATAATTCACCCCTCCACTTT. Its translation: CASLPQASSYNSPLHF.

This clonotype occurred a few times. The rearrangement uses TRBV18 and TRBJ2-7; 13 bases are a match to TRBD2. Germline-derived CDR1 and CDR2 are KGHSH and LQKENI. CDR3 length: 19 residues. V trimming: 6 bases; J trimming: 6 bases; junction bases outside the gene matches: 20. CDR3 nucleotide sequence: TGTGCCAGCTCTCAGGGACTAGCGGGAAGCGCCCCACGAAAAGGCGAGCAGTACTTC. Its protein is CASSQGLAGSAPRKGEQYF.

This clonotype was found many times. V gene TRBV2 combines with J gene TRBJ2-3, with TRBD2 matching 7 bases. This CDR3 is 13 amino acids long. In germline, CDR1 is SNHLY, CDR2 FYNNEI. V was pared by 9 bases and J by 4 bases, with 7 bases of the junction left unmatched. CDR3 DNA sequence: TGTGCCAGTTCAGCGGGATCGGCAGATACGCAGTATTTT. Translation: CASSAGSADTQYF.

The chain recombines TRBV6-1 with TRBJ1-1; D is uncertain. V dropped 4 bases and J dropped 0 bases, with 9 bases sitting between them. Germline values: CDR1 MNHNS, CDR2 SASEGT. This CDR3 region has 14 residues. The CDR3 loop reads CASSAGAMNTEAFF. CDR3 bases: TGTGCCAGCAGTGCCGGTGCGATGAACACTGAAGCTTTCTTT.

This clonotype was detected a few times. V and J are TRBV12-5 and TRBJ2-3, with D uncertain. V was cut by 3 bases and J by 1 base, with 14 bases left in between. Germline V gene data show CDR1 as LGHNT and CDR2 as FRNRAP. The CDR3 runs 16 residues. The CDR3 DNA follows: TGTGCTAGTGGTTTTTCCGTAGGGTCGGGCACAGATACGCAGTATTTT. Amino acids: CASGFSVGSGTDTQYF.

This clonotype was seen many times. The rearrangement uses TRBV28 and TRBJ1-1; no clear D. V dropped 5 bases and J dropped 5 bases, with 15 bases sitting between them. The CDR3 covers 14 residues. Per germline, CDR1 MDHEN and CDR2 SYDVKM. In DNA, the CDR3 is TGTGCCAGCAGTGCGCCAGTGAGCCCAACTGAAGCTTTCTTT. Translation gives CASSAPVSPTEAFF.

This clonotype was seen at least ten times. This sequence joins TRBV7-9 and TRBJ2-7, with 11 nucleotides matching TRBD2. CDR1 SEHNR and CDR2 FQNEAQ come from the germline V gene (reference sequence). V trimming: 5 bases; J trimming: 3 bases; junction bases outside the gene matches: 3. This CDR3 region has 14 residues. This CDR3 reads CASSTTSGSYEQYF. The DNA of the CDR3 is TGTGCCAGCAGCACAACTAGCGGGAGCTACGAGCAGTACTTC.

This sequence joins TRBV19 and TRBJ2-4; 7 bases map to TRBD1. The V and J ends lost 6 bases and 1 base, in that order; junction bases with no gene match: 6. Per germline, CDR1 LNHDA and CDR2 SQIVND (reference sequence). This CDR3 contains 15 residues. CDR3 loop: CASRQGMEAKNIQYF. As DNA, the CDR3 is TGTGCCAGTAGACAGGGGATGGAGGCCAAAAACATTCAGTACTTC.

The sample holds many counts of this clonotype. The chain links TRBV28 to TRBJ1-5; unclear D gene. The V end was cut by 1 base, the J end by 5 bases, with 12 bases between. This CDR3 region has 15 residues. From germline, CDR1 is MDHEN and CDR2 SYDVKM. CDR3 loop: CASSLSYKGDQPQHF. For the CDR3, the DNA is TGTGCCAGCAGTTTATCGTACAAGGGCGATCAGCCCCAGCATTTT.

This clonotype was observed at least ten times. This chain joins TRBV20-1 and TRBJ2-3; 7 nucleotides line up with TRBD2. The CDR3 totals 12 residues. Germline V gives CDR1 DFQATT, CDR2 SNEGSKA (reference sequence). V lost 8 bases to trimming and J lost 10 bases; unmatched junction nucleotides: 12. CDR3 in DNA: TGCAGTTCCCTGAAAGCGGGACTTCCGCAGTATTTT. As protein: CSSLKAGLPQYF.

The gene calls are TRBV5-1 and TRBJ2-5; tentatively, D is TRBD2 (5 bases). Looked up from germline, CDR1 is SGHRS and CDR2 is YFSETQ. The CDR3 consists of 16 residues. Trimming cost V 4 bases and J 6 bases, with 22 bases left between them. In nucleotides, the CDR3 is TGCGCCAGCAGCCCATCCGCGGCGGAAGCGGTCAAGACCCAGTACTTC. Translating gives CASSPSAAEAVKTQYF.

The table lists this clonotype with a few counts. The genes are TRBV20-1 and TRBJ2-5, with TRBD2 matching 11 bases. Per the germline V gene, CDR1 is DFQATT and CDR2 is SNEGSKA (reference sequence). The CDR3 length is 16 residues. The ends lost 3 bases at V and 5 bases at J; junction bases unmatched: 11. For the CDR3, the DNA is TGCAGTGCTAGGGGGACTAGCGGCAACATCGCGGAGACCCAGTACTTC. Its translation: CSARGTSGNIAETQYF.

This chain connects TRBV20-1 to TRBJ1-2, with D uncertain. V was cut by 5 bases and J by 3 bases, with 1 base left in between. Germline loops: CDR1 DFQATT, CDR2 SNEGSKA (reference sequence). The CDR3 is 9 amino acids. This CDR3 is CSADYGYTF. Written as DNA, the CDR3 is TGCAGTGCTGACTATGGCTACACCTTC.

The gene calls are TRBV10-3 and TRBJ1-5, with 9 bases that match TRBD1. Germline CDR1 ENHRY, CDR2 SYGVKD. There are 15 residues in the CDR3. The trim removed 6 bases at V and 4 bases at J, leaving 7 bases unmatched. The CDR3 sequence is CAISPGQGRNQPQHF. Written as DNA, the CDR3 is TGTGCCATCAGCCCGGGACAGGGTCGAAATCAGCCCCAGCATTTT.

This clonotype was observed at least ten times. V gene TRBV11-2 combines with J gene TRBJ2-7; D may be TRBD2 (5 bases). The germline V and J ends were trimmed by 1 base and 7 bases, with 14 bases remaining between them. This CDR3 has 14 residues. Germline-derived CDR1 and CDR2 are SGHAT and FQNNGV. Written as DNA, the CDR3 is TGTGCCAGCAGCTTAGGGAGAAGCGGCTATGAGCAGTACTTC. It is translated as CASSLGRSGYEQYF.

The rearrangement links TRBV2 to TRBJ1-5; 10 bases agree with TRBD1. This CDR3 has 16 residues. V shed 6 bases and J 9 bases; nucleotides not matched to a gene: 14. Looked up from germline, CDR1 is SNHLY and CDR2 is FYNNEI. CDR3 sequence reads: CASRGRQGAKGLPQHF. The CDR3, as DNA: TGTGCCAGCAGGGGCCGACAGGGGGCTAAAGGTCTGCCCCAGCATTTT.

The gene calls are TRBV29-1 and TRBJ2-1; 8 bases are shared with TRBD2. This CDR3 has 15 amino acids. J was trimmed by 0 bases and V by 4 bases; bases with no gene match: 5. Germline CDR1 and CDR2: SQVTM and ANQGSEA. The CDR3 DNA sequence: TGCAGCGTTGCGGTAGCGGGACTCTCCTACAATGAGCAGTTCTTC. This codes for CSVAVAGLSYNEQFF.

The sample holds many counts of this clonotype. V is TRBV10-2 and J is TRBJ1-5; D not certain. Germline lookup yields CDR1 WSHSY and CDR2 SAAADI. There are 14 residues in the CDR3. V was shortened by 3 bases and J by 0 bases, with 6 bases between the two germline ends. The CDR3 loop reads CASSDVYSNQPQHF. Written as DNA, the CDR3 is TGCGCCAGCAGTGACGTGTATAGCAATCAGCCCCAGCATTTT.

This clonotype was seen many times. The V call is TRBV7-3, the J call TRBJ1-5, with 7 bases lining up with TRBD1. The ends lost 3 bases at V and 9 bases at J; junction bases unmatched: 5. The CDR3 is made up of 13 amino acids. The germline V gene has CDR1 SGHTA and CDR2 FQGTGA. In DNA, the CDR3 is TGTGCCAGCAGCTTGGCACAGGGGTGGCCCCAGCATTTT. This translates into CASSLAQGWPQHF.